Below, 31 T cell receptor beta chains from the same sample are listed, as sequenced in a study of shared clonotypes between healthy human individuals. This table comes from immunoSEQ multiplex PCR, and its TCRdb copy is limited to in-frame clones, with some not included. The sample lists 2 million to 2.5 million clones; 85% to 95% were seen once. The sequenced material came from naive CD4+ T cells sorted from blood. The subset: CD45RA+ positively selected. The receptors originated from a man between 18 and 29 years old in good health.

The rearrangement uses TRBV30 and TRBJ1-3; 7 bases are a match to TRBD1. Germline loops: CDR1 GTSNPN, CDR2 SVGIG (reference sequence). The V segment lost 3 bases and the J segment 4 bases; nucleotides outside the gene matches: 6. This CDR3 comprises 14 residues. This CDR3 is CAWRVGTAGNTIYF. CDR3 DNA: TGTGCCTGGAGGGTAGGGACAGCCGGAAACACCATATATTTT.

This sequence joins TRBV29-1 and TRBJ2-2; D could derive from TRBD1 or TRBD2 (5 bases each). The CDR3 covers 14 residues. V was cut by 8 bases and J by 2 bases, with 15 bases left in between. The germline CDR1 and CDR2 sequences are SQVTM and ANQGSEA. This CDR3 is CSISGTLNTGELFF. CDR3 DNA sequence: TGCAGCATCTCGGGGACCCTTAACACCGGGGAGCTGTTTTTT.

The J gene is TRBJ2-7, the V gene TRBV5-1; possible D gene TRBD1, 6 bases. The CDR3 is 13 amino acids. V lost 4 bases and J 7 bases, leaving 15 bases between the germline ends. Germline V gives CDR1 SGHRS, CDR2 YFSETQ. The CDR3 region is CASSPQGLAEQYF. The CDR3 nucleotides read TGCGCCAGCAGCCCCCAGGGGTTGGCGGAGCAGTACTTC. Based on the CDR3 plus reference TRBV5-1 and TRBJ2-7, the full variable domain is KAGVTQTPRYLIKTRGQQVTLSCSPISGHRSVSWYQQTPGQGLQFLFEYFSETQRNKGNFPGRFSGRQFSNSRSEMNVSTLELGDSALYLCASSPQGLAEQYFGPGTRLTVT.

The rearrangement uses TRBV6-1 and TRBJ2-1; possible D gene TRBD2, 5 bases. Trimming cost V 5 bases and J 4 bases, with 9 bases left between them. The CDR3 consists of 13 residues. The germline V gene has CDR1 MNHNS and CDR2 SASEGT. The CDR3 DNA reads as TGTGCCAGCAGTTCCCAGCGGTACAATGAGCAGTTCTTC. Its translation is CASSSQRYNEQFF.

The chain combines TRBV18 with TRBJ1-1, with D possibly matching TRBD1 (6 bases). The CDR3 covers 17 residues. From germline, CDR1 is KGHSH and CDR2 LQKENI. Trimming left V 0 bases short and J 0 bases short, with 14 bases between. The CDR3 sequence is CASSPPGRRGVNTEAFF. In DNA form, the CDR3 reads TGTGCCAGCTCACCACCGGGCAGGAGGGGGGTGAACACTGAAGCTTTCTTT.

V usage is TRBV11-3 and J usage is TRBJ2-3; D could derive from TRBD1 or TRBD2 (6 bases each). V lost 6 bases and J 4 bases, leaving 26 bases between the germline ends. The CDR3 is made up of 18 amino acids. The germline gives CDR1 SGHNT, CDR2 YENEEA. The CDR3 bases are TGTGCCAGCAGTTCGGGTTCGGGAGTCTTAACAGGGTCAGATACGCAGTATTTT. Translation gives CASSSGSGVLTGSDTQYF.

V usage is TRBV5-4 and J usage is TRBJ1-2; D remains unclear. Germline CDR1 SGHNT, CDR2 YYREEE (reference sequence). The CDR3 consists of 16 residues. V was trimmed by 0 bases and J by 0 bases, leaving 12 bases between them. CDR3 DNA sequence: TGTGCCAGCAGCTTGGGGACCGCCCTCACTAACTATGGCTACACCTTC. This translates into CASSLGTALTNYGYTF.

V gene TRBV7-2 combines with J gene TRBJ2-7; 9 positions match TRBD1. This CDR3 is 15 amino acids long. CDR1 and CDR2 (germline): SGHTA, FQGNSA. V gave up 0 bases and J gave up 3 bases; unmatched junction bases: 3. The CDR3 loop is CASSLAQGAIYEQYF. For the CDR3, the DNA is TGTGCCAGCAGCTTAGCACAGGGGGCAATCTACGAGCAGTACTTC. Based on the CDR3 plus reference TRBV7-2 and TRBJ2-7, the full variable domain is GAGVSQSPSNKVTEKGKDVELRCDPISGHTALYWYRQSLGQGLEFLIYFQGNSAPDKSGLPSDRFSAERTGGSVSTLTIQRTQQEDSAVYLCASSLAQGAIYEQYFGPGTRLTVT.

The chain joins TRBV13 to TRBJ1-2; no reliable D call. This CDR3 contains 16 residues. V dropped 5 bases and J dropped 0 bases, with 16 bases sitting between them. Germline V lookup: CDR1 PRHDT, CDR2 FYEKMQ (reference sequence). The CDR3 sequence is CASSRKALVANYGYTF. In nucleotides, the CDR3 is TGTGCCAGCAGCCGAAAGGCTTTGGTGGCTAACTATGGCTACACCTTC.

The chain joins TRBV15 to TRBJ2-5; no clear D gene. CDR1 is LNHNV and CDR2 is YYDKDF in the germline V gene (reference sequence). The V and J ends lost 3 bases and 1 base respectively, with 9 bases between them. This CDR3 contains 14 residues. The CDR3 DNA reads TGTGCCACCAGCAGCCGACTGCTCCAAGAGACCCAGTACTTC. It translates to CATSSRLLQETQYF. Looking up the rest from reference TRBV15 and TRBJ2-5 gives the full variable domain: DAMVIQNPRYQVTQFGKPVTLSCSQTLNHNVMYWYQQKSSQAPKLLFHYYDKDFNNEADTPDNFQSRRPNTSFCFLDIRSPGLGDTAMYLCATSSRLLQETQYFGPGTRLLVL.

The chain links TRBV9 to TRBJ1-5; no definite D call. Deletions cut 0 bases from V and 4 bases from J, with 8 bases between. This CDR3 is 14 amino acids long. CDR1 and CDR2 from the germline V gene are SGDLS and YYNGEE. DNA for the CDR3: TGTGCCAGCAGCGTAGACAGCGATAATCAGCCCCAGCATTTT. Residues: CASSVDSDNQPQHF.

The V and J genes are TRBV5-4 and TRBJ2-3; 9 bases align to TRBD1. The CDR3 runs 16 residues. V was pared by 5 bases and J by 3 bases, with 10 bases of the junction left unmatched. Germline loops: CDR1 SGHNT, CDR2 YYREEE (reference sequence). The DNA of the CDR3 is TGTGCCAGCAGAGGAGGGGACAGGGAAGGGACAGATACGCAGTATTTT. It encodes CASRGGDREGTDTQYF.

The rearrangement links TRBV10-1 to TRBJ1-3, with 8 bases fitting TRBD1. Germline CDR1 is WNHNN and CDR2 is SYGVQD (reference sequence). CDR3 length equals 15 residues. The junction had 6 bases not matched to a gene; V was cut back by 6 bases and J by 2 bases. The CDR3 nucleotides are TGCGCCAGCAGCCGGGACAGGAGAACTGGAAACACCATATATTTT. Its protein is CASSRDRRTGNTIYF.

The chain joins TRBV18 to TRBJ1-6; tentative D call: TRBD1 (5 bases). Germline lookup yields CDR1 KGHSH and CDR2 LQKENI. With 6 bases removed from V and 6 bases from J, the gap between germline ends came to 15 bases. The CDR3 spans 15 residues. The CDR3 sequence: CASSPFPQGNSPLHF. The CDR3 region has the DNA TGTGCCAGCTCCCCGTTTCCTCAGGGTAATTCACCCCTCCACTTT.

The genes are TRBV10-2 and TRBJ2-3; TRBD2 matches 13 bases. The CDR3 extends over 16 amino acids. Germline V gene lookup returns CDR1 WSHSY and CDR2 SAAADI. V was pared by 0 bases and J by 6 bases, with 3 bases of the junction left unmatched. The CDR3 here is CASSESLAGGPDTQYF. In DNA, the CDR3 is TGCGCCAGCAGTGAGTCACTAGCGGGAGGGCCGGATACGCAGTATTTT.

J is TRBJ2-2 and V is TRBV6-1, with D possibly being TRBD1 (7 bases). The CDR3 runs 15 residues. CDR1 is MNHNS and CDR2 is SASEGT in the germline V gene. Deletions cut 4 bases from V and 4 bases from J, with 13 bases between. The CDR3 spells CASSGRQGGTGELFF. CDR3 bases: TGTGCCAGCAGTGGCCGACAGGGAGGCACCGGGGAGCTGTTTTTT.

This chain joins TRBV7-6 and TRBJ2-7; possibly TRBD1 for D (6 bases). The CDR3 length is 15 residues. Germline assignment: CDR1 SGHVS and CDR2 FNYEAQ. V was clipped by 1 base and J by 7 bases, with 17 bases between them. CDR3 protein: CASSLGDMGLGEQYF. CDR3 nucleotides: TGTGCCAGCAGCTTAGGGGACATGGGCTTAGGGGAGCAGTACTTC.

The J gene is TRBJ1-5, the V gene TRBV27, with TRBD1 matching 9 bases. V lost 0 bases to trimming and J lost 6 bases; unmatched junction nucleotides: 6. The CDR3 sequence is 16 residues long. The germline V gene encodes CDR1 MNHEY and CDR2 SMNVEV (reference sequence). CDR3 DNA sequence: TGTGCCAGCAGTTTATCGGGGACAGGGAGTATTCAGCCCCAGCATTTT. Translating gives CASSLSGTGSIQPQHF.

The CDR3 here is CASSLAAGQRDQPQHF. The CDR3 DNA is TGCGCCAGCAGCTTGGCGGCGGGACAAAGAGATCAGCCCCAGCATTTT. The rearrangement uses TRBV5-1 and TRBJ1-5, with D possibly matching TRBD1 (6 bases). Germline V CDR1 and CDR2: SGHRS, YFSETQ. V lost 0 bases to trimming and J lost 5 bases, with 15 bases between them. The length of the CDR3 is 16 residues. Looking up the rest from reference TRBV5-1 and TRBJ1-5 gives the full variable domain: KAGVTQTPRYLIKTRGQQVTLSCSPISGHRSVSWYQQTPGQGLQFLFEYFSETQRNKGNFPGRFSGRQFSNSRSEMNVSTLELGDSALYLCASSLAAGQRDQPQHFGDGTRLSIL.

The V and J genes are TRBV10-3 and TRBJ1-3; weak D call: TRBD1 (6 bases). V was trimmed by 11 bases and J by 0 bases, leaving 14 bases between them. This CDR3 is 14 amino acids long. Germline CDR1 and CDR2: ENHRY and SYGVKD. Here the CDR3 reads CAGGTGPSGNTIYF. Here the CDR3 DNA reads TGTGCCGGGGGAACAGGGCCCTCTGGAAACACCATATATTTT.

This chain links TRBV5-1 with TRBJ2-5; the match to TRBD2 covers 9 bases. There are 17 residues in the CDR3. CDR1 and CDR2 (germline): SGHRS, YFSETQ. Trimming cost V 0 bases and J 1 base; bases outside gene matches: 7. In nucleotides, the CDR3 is TGCGCCAGCAGCTTGGGGCCAGCGGGGGGCCCCCAAGAGACCCAGTACTTC. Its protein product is CASSLGPAGGPQETQYF.

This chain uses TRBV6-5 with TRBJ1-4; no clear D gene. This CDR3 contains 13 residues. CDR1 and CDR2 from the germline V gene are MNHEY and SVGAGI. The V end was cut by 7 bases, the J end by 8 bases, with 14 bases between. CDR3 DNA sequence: TGTGCCAGCACCACCCGGCGGAGGGAAAAACTGTTTTTT. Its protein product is CASTTRRREKLFF.

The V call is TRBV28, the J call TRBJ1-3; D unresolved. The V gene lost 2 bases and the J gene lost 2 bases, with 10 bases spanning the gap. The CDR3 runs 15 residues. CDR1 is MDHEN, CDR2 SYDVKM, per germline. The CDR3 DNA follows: TGTGCCAGCAGTTTACTGGGCCGCACTGGAAACACCATATATTTT. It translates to CASSLLGRTGNTIYF.

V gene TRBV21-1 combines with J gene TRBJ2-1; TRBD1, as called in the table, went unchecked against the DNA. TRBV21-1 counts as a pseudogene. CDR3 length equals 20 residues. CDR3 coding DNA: TGTGCCAGCAGCGATTCGGCCACAGGGCCCATCCAAAGCTCCTACAATGAGCAGTTCTTC. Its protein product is CASSDSATGPIQSSYNEQFF.

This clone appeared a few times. CDR3 sequence reads: CASSWDGTYNEQFF. Here the CDR3 DNA reads TGTGCCAGCAGCTGGGACGGAACCTACAATGAGCAGTTCTTC. The chain recombines TRBV7-2 with TRBJ2-1; D tentatively reads TRBD1 or TRBD2 (5 bases each). The CDR3 contains 14 residues. Per the germline V gene, CDR1 is SGHTA and CDR2 is FQGNSA. The V end lost 4 bases, the J end lost 2 bases, and 9 bases lay between the germline ends.

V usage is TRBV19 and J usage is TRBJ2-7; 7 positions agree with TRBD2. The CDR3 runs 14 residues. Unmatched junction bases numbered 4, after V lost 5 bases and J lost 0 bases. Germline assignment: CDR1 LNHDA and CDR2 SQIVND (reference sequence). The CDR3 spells CASSFRLASYEQYF. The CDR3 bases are TGTGCCAGTAGTTTTAGACTAGCCTCCTACGAGCAGTACTTC.

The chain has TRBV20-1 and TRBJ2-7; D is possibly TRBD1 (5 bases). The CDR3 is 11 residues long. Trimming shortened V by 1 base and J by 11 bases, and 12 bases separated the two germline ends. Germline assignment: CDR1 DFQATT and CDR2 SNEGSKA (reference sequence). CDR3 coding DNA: TGCAGTGCTAGAGTACCCCCACAGGAGTACTTC. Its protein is CSARVPPQEYF.

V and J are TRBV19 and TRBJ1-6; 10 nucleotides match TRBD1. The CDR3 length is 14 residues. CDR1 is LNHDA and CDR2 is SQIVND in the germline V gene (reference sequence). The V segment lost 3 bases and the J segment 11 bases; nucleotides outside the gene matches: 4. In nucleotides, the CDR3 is TGTGCCAGTAGTATGGGACAGGGGTTAACACCCCTCCACTTT. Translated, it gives CASSMGQGLTPLHF.

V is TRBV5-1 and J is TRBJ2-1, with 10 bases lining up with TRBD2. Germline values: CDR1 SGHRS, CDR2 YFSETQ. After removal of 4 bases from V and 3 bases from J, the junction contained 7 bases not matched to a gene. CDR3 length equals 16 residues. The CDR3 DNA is TGCGCCAGCAGCCCTAGACTAGCGGGCCTCTACAATGAGCAGTTCTTC. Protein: CASSPRLAGLYNEQFF. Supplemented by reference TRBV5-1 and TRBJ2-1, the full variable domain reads KAGVTQTPRYLIKTRGQQVTLSCSPISGHRSVSWYQQTPGQGLQFLFEYFSETQRNKGNFPGRFSGRQFSNSRSEMNVSTLELGDSALYLCASSPRLAGLYNEQFFGPGTRLTVL.

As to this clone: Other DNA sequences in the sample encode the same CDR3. CDR3: CASSLGGGYEQYF. The CDR3 DNA follows: TGTGCCAGCAGCTTAGGGGGTGGATACGAGCAGTACTTC. The gene calls are TRBV11-2 and TRBJ2-7; D gene uncertain. V was shortened by 1 base and J by 4 bases, with 8 bases between the two germline ends. This CDR3 comprises 13 residues. CDR1 SGHAT and CDR2 FQNNGV come from the germline V gene. Filled out from reference TRBV11-2 and TRBJ2-7, the complete variable domain reads EAGVAQSPRYKIIEKRQSVAFWCNPISGHATLYWYQQILGQGPKLLIQFQNNGVVDDSQLPKDRFSAERLKGVDSTLKIQPAKLEDSAVYLCASSLGGGYEQYFGPGTRLTVT.

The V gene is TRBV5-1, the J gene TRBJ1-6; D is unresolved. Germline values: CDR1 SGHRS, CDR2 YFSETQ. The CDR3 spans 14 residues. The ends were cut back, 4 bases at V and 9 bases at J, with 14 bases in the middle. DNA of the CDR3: TGCGCCAGCAGCGCGGAGTTGGGTGGTTCACCCCTCCACTTT. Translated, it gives CASSAELGGSPLHF.